What follows are 19 T cell receptor beta chains derived from one specimen sequenced in a study of vaccination and CD4 T cells after COVID-19. No antigen is known for these receptors. Oncomine TCR Beta short-read sequencing was applied to DNA from cultured CD4+ T cells. TCRdb reprocessed the PCR reads with MiXCR, giving one entry per CDR3 protein. The sample has approximately 21,000 distinct CDR3 sequences; approximately 40% are singletons. The treatment here: approximately 11-day PBMC culture with coronavirus spike peptide pools or control peptides (ViraFEST assay). Sample: CD4+ T cells from blood, cultured in vitro, taken after SARS-CoV-2 vaccination. The receptor source for this set is a human donor who had recovered from COVID-19.

This clonotype was detected only a few times. Here the CDR3 reads CASSRHTGGGGYTF. The CDR3 nucleotides are TGTGCCAGCAGCCGTCACACAGGGGGCGGTGGCTACACCTTC. The V and J genes are TRBV5-4 and TRBJ1-2; TRBD1 matches at 9 bases. This CDR3 comprises 14 residues. V dropped 4 bases and J dropped 7; count of bases not matched to a gene: 8. Germline CDR1 reads SGHNT; CDR2 reads YYREEE (reference sequence).

This clonotype occurred a few times. The rearrangement joins TRBV2 to TRBJ2-7; 9 positions agree with TRBD2. V trimming: 6 bases; J trimming: 2 bases; junction bases outside the gene matches: 5. The CDR3 is 14 residues long. CDR1 and CDR2 from the germline V gene are SNHLY and FYNNEI. This CDR3 is CASSGGGAAYEQYF. CDR3 sequence (DNA): TGTGCCAGCAGCGGCGGGGGGGCCGCCTACGAGCAGTACTTC.

The chain employs TRBV27 and TRBJ2-7, with 12 positions matching TRBD2. This CDR3 has 19 residues. Germline CDR1 is MNHEY and CDR2 is SMNVEV (reference sequence). V gave up 0 bases and J gave up 6 bases; unmatched junction bases: 15. CDR3 region: CASSLSGVARLAGDGEQYF. The CDR3 DNA reads TGTGCCAGCAGTTTATCGGGGGTGGCGAGACTAGCGGGAGACGGCGAGCAGTACTTC.

This chain uses TRBV19 with TRBJ1-5; 9 bases are a match to TRBD1. The J segment lost 7 bases and the V segment lost 7 bases, leaving 8 bases of the junction unmatched. This CDR3 has 14 residues. Germline values: CDR1 LNHDA, CDR2 SQIVND (reference sequence). The CDR3 region has the DNA TGTGCCAGTACGGGGACAGGGAATGGACAGCCCCAGCATTTT. Amino acids: CASTGTGNGQPQHF.

The rearrangement uses TRBV6-2 or TRBV6-3 and TRBJ2-5; D unresolved. Trimming cost V 5 bases and J 5 bases, with 18 bases left between them. CDR1 is MNHEY, CDR2 SVGEGT, per germline. This CDR3 has 15 amino acids. This CDR3 reads CASSTNFPALETQYF. CDR3 nucleotide sequence: TGTGCCAGCAGTACCAACTTCCCAGCCCTGGAGACCCAGTACTTC.

J is TRBJ1-3 and V is TRBV20-1, with 8 positions matching TRBD1. This CDR3 is 14 amino acids long. Germline lookup yields CDR1 DFQATT and CDR2 SNEGSKA (reference sequence). V lost 4 bases to trimming and J lost 3 bases; unmatched junction nucleotides: 5. CDR3 coding DNA: TGCAGTGCTACAGGGGGCTTCGTTGGAAACACCATATATTTT. It specifies CSATGGFVGNTIYF.

The chain couples TRBV6-2 or TRBV6-3 to TRBJ2-3; 10 bases fit TRBD2. This CDR3 region has 15 residues. CDR1 and CDR2 (germline): MNHEY, SVGEGT. Losses at the gene ends were 7 bases for V and 3 bases for J; bases not matched to a gene: 7. CDR3 sequence (DNA): TGTGCCAGCAAACAAGCGGGGGGGCGGACAGATACGCAGTATTTT. It yields the protein CASKQAGGRTDTQYF.

CDR3 loop: CSASVLVGQETQYF. The CDR3 nucleotides are TGCAGTGCTAGCGTATTGGTTGGTCAAGAGACCCAGTACTTC. V is TRBV20-1 and J is TRBJ2-5; D is uncertain. The length of the CDR3 is 14 residues. Trimming stripped 3 bases from V and 2 bases from J, with 13 bases between. Germline-derived CDR1 and CDR2 are DFQATT and SNEGSKA (reference sequence).

This clonotype was seen a few times. The chain recombines TRBV6-1 with TRBJ2-3, with D possibly matching TRBD1 (5 bases). The CDR3 sequence is 11 residues long. Germline CDR1 reads MNHNS; CDR2 reads SASEGT. V shed 8 bases and J shed 13 bases, with 16 bases lying between them. The CDR3 region is CASGAATTEYF. In nucleotides, the CDR3 is TGTGCCAGCGGGGCGGCCACAACCGAGTATTTT.

The rearrangement joins TRBV11-3 to TRBJ2-7; TRBD2 matches 10 bases. With 6 bases clipped from V and 2 bases from J, the junction kept 7 bases outside the gene matches. Germline V CDR1 and CDR2: SGHNT, YENEEA. CDR3 length equals 15 residues. Here the CDR3 reads CASRDRTSGTYEQYF. The CDR3 nucleotides are TGTGCCAGCAGAGATCGGACTAGCGGTACCTACGAGCAGTACTTC.

This chain connects TRBV30 to TRBJ1-6, with D uncertain. This CDR3 is built from 16 residues. V gave up 0 bases and J gave up 6 bases, with 15 bases separating them. Germline loops: CDR1 GTSNPN, CDR2 SVGIG (reference sequence). The CDR3 loop reads CAWSVEGLARNSPLHF. The CDR3 nucleotides read TGTGCCTGGAGTGTCGAGGGCCTAGCGCGTAATTCACCCCTCCACTTT.

The chain carries TRBV7-2 and TRBJ2-5; D uncertain. Trimming stripped 5 bases from V and 5 bases from J, with 9 bases between. Germline CDR1 and CDR2: SGHTA and FQGNSA. This CDR3 comprises 12 residues. The CDR3 sequence is CASSRPGETQYF. For the CDR3, the DNA is TGTGCCAGCAGCAGACCTGGGGAGACCCAGTACTTC.

The chain employs TRBV5-1 and TRBJ2-7, with 8 bases matching TRBD2. Germline V CDR1 and CDR2: SGHRS, YFSETQ. The junction had 7 bases not matched to a gene; V was cut back by 5 bases and J by 6 bases. The CDR3 consists of 13 residues. The CDR3 here is CASRLGGAGEQYF. In DNA form, the CDR3 reads TGCGCCAGCAGGCTCGGGGGGGCCGGCGAGCAGTACTTC.

This chain connects TRBV7-9 to TRBJ1-5; 7 bases are shared with TRBD1. The CDR3 is 15 residues long. Germline V gene lookup returns CDR1 SEHNR and CDR2 FQNEAQ (reference sequence). V shed 5 bases and J 3 bases; nucleotides not matched to a gene: 7. CDR3 in amino acids: CASSPGTAYNQPQHF. CDR3 DNA sequence: TGTGCCAGCAGCCCCGGGACAGCTTACAATCAGCCCCAGCATTTT.

This clonotype is medium-sized within its sample. This rearrangement joins TRBV28 to TRBJ1-1; D is undetermined. The CDR3 contains 15 residues. Between the trimmed V and J ends, which lost 2 bases and 1 base, there was a span of 11 bases. Germline V gene sequence: CDR1 MDHEN, CDR2 SYDVKM. The CDR3 sequence is CASSLNNGRNTEAFF. The DNA for the CDR3 is TGTGCCAGCAGTTTAAACAATGGGCGGAACACTGAAGCTTTCTTT.

This chain joins TRBV2 and TRBJ1-2; 7 bases are a match to TRBD1. The CDR3 consists of 16 residues. After removal of 1 base from V and 0 bases from J, the junction contained 5 bases not matched to a gene. Germline V gene lookup returns CDR1 SNHLY and CDR2 FYNNEI. CDR3: CASSEGGTAANYGYTF. CDR3 DNA sequence: TGTGCCAGCAGTGAAGGGGGGACAGCGGCTAACTATGGCTACACCTTC.

V is TRBV7-2 and J is TRBJ2-1, with 13 bases lining up with TRBD2. The CDR3 extends over 15 amino acids. Germline values: CDR1 SGHTA, CDR2 FQGNSA. Trimming removed 4 bases from V and 8 bases from J; junction bases left unmatched: 5. The CDR3 loop is CASSSGTSGVHEQFF. CDR3 nucleotides: TGTGCCAGCAGCTCCGGGACTAGCGGGGTTCATGAGCAGTTCTTC.

V and J are TRBV11-2 and TRBJ2-5; unclear D gene. Trimming pared 1 base from V and 6 bases from J, leaving 21 bases between. Germline V gene lookup returns CDR1 SGHAT and CDR2 FQNNGV. The CDR3 is 17 amino acids. The CDR3 spells CASSLGGGRVQRKTQYF. The CDR3 DNA is TGTGCCAGCAGCTTAGGGGGTGGACGGGTCCAAAGAAAGACCCAGTACTTC.

The rearrangement links TRBV20-1 to TRBJ1-6; perhaps TRBD1 as D (5 bases). V was clipped by 6 bases and J by 0 bases, with 15 bases between them. CDR1 is DFQATT and CDR2 is SNEGSKA in the germline V gene (reference sequence). The CDR3 length is 16 residues. CDR3 sequence reads: CSALFEGSSYNSPLHF. CDR3 DNA sequence: TGCAGTGCCCTATTCGAGGGGAGCTCCTATAATTCACCCCTCCACTTT.